This is a list of T cell receptor beta chains from one sample in a study of blood T cells in healthy people across ages. Each CDR3 protein is one row after TCRdb ran MiXCR on the 5' RACE reads. The table has around 1,900,000 distinct CDR3 sequences, roughly two fifths seen once; the top ten hold more than 20%. Material for sequencing was blood. The receptor set was obtained from a human donor in good health. CDR3s include the opening cysteine and the closing phenylalanine or tryptophan. The D gene is left open where the match is weak. Expanded clones are given a class, and other clones once, few, many or no size at all.

D	V	size	J	DNA	CDR3
TRBD1	TRBV6-2/TRBV6-3	NA	TRBJ1-2	TGTGCCAGCAGTTACTCGGGACAGAATTTCTATGGCTACACCTTC	CASSYSGQNFYGYTF
NA	TRBV5-1	few	TRBJ2-7	TGCGCCAGCAGCTTGGCCAGCGGGTTCTACGAGCAGTACTTC	CASSLASGFYEQYF
TRBD1	TRBV20-1	NA	TRBJ1-1	TGCAGTGCCAGGACAGGGCTGGACACTGAAGCTTTCTTT	CSARTGLDTEAFF
NA	TRBV20-1	few	TRBJ2-7	TGCAGTGTTTTTGTAGATTCCTACGAGCAGTACTTC	CSVFVDSYEQYF
NA	TRBV6-5	NA	TRBJ1-2	TGTGCCAGCAGTTACGGACAGTCTGACTATGGCTACACCTTC	CASSYGQSDYGYTF
TRBD1	TRBV7-2	once	TRBJ1-1	TGTGCCAGCAGCTTGGAAAGGACAGGGGACGCTTTCTTT	CASSLERTGDAFF
TRBD1	TRBV3-1	NA	TRBJ2-7	TGTGCCAGCAGCCGATATATGGGACAGTTCTTGGACGAGCAGTACTTC	CASSRYMGQFLDEQYF
TRBD1	TRBV10-3	few	TRBJ2-7	TGTGCCATCAGTGACTCGACCTGGGACAGGGACTCCTACGAGCAGTACTTC	CAISDSTWDRDSYEQYF
TRBD1	TRBV10-3	NA	TRBJ2-2	TGTGCCATCAGTGAGCTAGACAGGGCCAACACCGGGGAGCTGTTTTTT	CAISELDRANTGELFF
NA	TRBV10-3	few	TRBJ2-5	TGTGCCGCCTCCGGGACACCGGGACAGACCCAGTACTTC	CAASGTPGQTQYF
NA	TRBV4-3	many	TRBJ2-7	TGCGCCAGCAGCCAACGGGGAGTGCGGTTATGCCCTAGGCAGTACTTC	CASSQRGVRLCPRQYF
NA	TRBV7-2	few	TRBJ1-1	TGTGCCAGCAGCTTGTCTGGGATTTTAACTGAAGCTTTCTTT	CASSLSGILTEAFF
TRBD1	TRBV2	few	TRBJ2-5	TGTGCCAGCAGTGCCATAAAGACAGGGACCATCCAAGAGACCCAGTACTTC	CASSAIKTGTIQETQYF
TRBD1	TRBV2	NA	TRBJ2-7	TGTGCCAGCAGTGCGACTCTGACAGGGAAAGACTCCTACGAGCAGTACTTC	CASSATLTGKDSYEQYF
NA	TRBV29-1	many	TRBJ2-7	TGCAGCGTTGCGGCAGGGGGGACCTACGAGCAGTACTTC	CSVAAGGTYEQYF
NA	TRBV7-2	NA	TRBJ1-1	TGTGCCGGCAGCTTAGGGGATAAAGCTTTCTTT	CAGSLGDKAFF
NA	TRBV12-3/TRBV12-4	NA	TRBJ2-7	TGTGCCAGCAGTTTAACTGTCCGGGGGCCTTACGAGCAGTACTTC	CASSLTVRGPYEQYF
NA	TRBV7-9	once	TRBJ1-1	TGTGCCAGCAGCCAGGACAGTCTCCACCCGAACACTGAAGCTTTCTTT	CASSQDSLHPNTEAFF
TRBD1	TRBV6-5	few	TRBJ2-2	TGTGCCAGCGGGACCGGACAGGTTCACACCGGGGAGCTGTTTTTT	CASGTGQVHTGELFF
TRBD1	TRBV4-3	NA	TRBJ1-4	TGCGCCAGCAGCTTACAGGGGGCGGTAGGAGAAAAACTGTTTTTT	CASSLQGAVGEKLFF
TRBD2	TRBV6-1	few	TRBJ2-3	TGTGCCAGCAGTGCATTGGCGGGGGACTCCGACACGCAGTATTTT	CASSALAGDSDTQYF
TRBD1	TRBV28	NA	TRBJ1-2	TGTGCCAGCAGTTCGTGGACAGGGGGCAAGGATGGCTACACCTTC	CASSSWTGGKDGYTF
NA	TRBV6-2/TRBV6-3	NA	TRBJ2-7	TGTGCCAGCTTGTACTATCAGGGCTACGAGCAGTACTTC	CASLYYQGYEQYF
TRBD2	TRBV7-9	few	TRBJ2-1	TGTGCCAGCAGCCACCCCGGGCTAGCGGGGAGAAATGAGCAGTTCTTC	CASSHPGLAGRNEQFF
NA	TRBV29-1	NA	TRBJ2-7	TGCAGCGTTGAGTTAGAATACTACGAGCAGTACTTC	CSVELEYYEQYF
NA	TRBV12-3/TRBV12-4	few	TRBJ1-5	TGTGCCAGCAGTCACAAGCTAGGGGGCAATCAGCCCCAGCATTTT	CASSHKLGGNQPQHF